This T cell receptor (beta chain) was identified in a study of cytomegalovirus exposure and HLA in healthy donors. Overall study findings and caveats: Reportedly, a later analysis found an Asian-associated ancestry cluster had fewer N-insertions than the approximately 670-donor mean. Specificity for CMV antigens was confirmed in vitro for a few of the CMV-associated chains. Previous analysis showed most TCR beta V segments were productive about 87% or about 30% of the time. Listed as cytomegalovirus-associated were over 150 TCR beta chains.

Per the germline V gene, CDR1 is SGHNT and CDR2 is YYREEE (reference sequence). The CDR3 has 14 residues. V lost 4 bases and J 2 bases, leaving 11 bases between the germline ends. Both 60 Vbeta primers and 13 Jbeta primers went into the PCR. The repertoire was sequenced with immunoSEQ multiplex PCR; TCRdb's copy has only in-frame clones and lacks some. This sample contains about 55,000 clones. A note on this clone: The antigen is undetermined.

Sequencing was done on a sample of PBMCs. The clonotype originates from a man between 45 and 60 years old in good health and CMV-seropositive. V gene TRBV5-4 combines with J gene TRBJ2-3; D is undetermined. In DNA, the CDR3 is TGTGCCAGCAGCCCCCGGAGCTCCACAGATACGCAGTATTTT. Translated: CASSPRSSTDTQYF.